This record concerns one TCR beta chain sequence. The CDR3 runs to 15 residues. V lost 5 bases to trimming and J lost 0 bases, with 13 bases between them. Germline assignment: CDR1 SGHVS and CDR2 FNYEAQ. These data originate in a study of siplizumab effects on memory and regulatory T cells. Clones were read by immunoSEQ multiplex PCR, and TCRdb kept only the in-frame ones, dropping some. The table lists 100,000 or so clones, less than 95% of them singletons. V and J are TRBV7-6 and TRBJ1-1; D might be TRBD1 (6 bases). The sequence derives from a human donor in good health. What was sequenced was non-Treg CD4+ T cells sorted from blood. DNA of the CDR3: TGTGCCAGCAGCGGACCAGGGGCGATGAACACTGAAGCTTTCTTT. It yields the protein CASSGPGAMNTEAFF.